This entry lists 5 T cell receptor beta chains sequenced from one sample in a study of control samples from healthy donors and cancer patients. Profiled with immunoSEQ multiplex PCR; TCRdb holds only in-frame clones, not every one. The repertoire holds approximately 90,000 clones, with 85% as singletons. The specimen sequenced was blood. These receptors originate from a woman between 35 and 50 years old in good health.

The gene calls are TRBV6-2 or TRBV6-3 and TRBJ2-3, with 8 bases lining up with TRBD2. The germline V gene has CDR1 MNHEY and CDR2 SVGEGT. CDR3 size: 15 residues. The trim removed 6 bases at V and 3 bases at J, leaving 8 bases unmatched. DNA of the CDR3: TGTGCCAGCAGCATACCGGGGGGGCAAACAGATACGCAGTATTTT. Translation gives CASSIPGGQTDTQYF.

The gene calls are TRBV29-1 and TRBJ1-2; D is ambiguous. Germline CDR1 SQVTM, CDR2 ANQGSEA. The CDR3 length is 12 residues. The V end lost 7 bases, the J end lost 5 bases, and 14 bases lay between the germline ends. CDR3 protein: CSGWEGGYGYTF. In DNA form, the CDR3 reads TGCAGCGGCTGGGAGGGTGGGTATGGCTACACCTTC. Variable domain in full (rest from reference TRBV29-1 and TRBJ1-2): SAVISQKPSRDICQRGTSLTIQCQVDSQVTMMFWYRQQPGQSLTLIATANQGSEATYESGFVIDKFPISRPNLTFSTLTVSNMSPEDSSIYLCSGWEGGYGYTFGSGTRLTVV.

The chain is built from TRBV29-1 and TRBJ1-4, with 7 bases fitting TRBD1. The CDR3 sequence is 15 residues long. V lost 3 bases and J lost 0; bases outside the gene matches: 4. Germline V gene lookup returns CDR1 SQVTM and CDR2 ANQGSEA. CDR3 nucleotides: TGCAGCGTTGAGGGGACAGAGGCAACTAATGAAAAACTGTTTTTT. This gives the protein CSVEGTEATNEKLFF.

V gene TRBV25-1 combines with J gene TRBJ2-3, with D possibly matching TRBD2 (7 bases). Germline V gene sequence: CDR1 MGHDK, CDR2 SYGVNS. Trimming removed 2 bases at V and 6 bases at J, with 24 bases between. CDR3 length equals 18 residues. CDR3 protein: CASSENWGGELSGDTQYF. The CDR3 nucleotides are TGTGCCAGCAGTGAAAATTGGGGGGGCGAATTGTCAGGCGATACGCAGTATTTT.

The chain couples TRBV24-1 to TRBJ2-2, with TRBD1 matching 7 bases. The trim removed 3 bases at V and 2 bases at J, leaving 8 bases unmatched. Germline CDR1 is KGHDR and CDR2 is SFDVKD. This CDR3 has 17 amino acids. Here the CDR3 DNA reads TGTGCCACCAGTGATCCCCGGGACAGACGCAACACCGGGGAGCTGTTTTTT. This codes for CATSDPRDRRNTGELFF.